This T cell receptor beta chain was sequenced during a study of CD8+ T cells in alopecia areata. For the study at large: The roughly 6-10-week-old female C3H/HeJ mice were given skin taken from 6-12-month-old C3H/HeJ graft donors that had spontaneous alopecia.

Points from the study as a whole: Scalp repertoires also include resident alphabeta T cells from normal skin. Patients showed less clear TCR sequence sharing than mice, possibly partly because of HLA diversity.

Trimming took 3 bases from V and 1 from J, leaving 8 bases between them. This CDR3 contains 13 residues. Germline V lookup: CDR1 SGHSN, CDR2 HYEKVE. The authors extracted RNA and reverse transcribed it into cDNA as the sequencing template. Profiling relied on immunoSEQ multiplex PCR, and the TCRdb table lists in-frame clones only, not all of them. The sample includes approximately 300,000 clones, none of them occurring once. The table lists this clone with a few counts. Its target is not known. Here the gene names and germline are mouse. The DNA ends 4 residues before the CDR3 does, and the rest of the CDR3 is filled in from the germline J gene. On the basis of CD4, CD8alpha, NKG2D, NKG2ACE and other markers, pooled cutaneous lymph node cells were sorted.

The sequencing input was CD4+ T cells sorted from a lymph node. The receptor's source is a C3H/HeJ mouse with alopecia areata. This strain's MHC haplotype is H2-k. The chain carries TRBV12-1 and TRBJ1-2, with a tentative D call TRBD1 (6 bases). CDR3 DNA, as far as it was read: TGTGCCAGCTCTTCGGACAGAAACTCC. Protein: CASSSDRNS. The full CDR3 protein reads CASSSDRNSDYTF.